Presented here are 23 T cell receptor beta chains from one specimen sequenced in a study of regulatory T cells in long-lasting Graves disease. Indicated time point: newly diagnosed GD, antithyroid drugs for less than 3 months. With RNA extracted from PBMCs as input, the TCR library was made. Sequencing libraries for TCR beta were prepared with iRepertoire HTBI primers and Arm-PCR of CDR3 regions. Each CDR3 protein gets one entry after TCRdb re-called the multiplex PCR reads with MiXCR. Altogether about 220,000 distinct CDR3 sequences are present, around 19% being singletons, with the ten largest covering 12%. The same sample was also used in a study of T cells in Graves' hyperthyroidism and ophthalmopathy.

The sequenced sample was peripheral blood mononuclear cells (PBMCs), obtained at new diagnosis, from a patient treated with antithyroid drugs. Receptors originate from a woman aged 30 to 39 with Graves disease.

This clonotype was seen many times. This chain joins TRBV20-1 and TRBJ1-4; TRBD1 matches 10 bases. The CDR3 sequence is 14 residues long. In germline, CDR1 is DFQATT, CDR2 SNEGSKA (reference sequence). The V segment lost 8 bases and the J segment 7 bases; nucleotides outside the gene matches: 10. This chain's CDR3 is CSPPGDRGREKLFF. Written as DNA, the CDR3 is TGCAGTCCCCCGGGGGACAGGGGCCGTGAAAAACTGTTTTTT.

This clonotype was counted at least ten times. This chain connects TRBV30 to TRBJ2-1; a possible D gene is TRBD1 (6 bases). CDR1 is GTSNPN, CDR2 SVGIG, per germline (reference sequence). V lost 7 bases and J 9 bases, leaving 25 bases between the germline ends. The CDR3 totals 15 residues. DNA for the CDR3: TGTGCCTCCCCCCGACAGGCCCTCACAGGGAGTGAGCAGTTCTTC. Translated: CASPRQALTGSEQFF.

This clonotype was recorded at least ten times. The rearrangement links TRBV25-1 to TRBJ1-3, with 7 bases that match TRBD1. Germline values: CDR1 MGHDK, CDR2 SYGVNS. CDR3 length: 16 residues. V lost 5 bases, J lost 2 bases, and 9 bases stayed unmatched. The CDR3 sequence: CASSSSDRLAGNTIYF. As DNA, the CDR3 is TGTGCCAGCAGTTCCTCGGACAGGTTGGCTGGAAACACCATATATTTT.

This clonotype was counted ten times or more. V usage is TRBV5-1 and J usage is TRBJ1-1; the match to TRBD1 covers 7 bases. V shed 3 bases, J shed 4 bases, and the junction held 9 bases outside the gene matches. This CDR3 region has 15 residues. Germline V gene data show CDR1 as SGHRS and CDR2 as YFSETQ. The CDR3 DNA reads TGCGCCAGCAGCTGGACGACAGGGAGTGGCACTGAAGCTTTCTTT. It translates to CASSWTTGSGTEAFF.

Remarks on this clonotype: At one end the junction does not follow the germline gene, possibly because of a read error. This chain connects TRBV18 to TRBJ2-7; D may be TRBD2 (6 bases). Germline assignment: CDR1 KGHSH and CDR2 LQKENI. The CDR3 has 13 amino acids. The CDR3 DNA is TGTGACAGCTCACCCAGGGAGGCCTACGAGCAGTACTTC. Encoded protein: CDSSPREAYEQYF.

This clonotype has ten or more counts. The chain joins TRBV5-1 to TRBJ1-2, with D unclear. With 7 bases removed from V and 6 bases from J, the gap between germline ends came to 7 bases. Germline CDR1 and CDR2: SGHRS and YFSETQ. The CDR3 is 10 residues long. CDR3 sequence (DNA): TGCGCCAGCCGCTGCAATGGCTACACCTTC. Its translation: CASRCNGYTF. The full variable domain, rest sourced from reference TRBV5-1 and TRBJ1-2, is KAGVTQTPRYLIKTRGQQVTLSCSPISGHRSVSWYQQTPGQGLQFLFEYFSETQRNKGNFPGRFSGRQFSNSRSEMNVSTLELGDSALYLCASRCNGYTFGSGTRLTVV.

This clonotype was detected ten times or more. The rearrangement joins TRBV12-3 or TRBV12-4 to TRBJ1-6; 10 bases are a match to TRBD1. This CDR3 has 18 residues. The ends lost 1 base at V and 4 bases at J; junction bases unmatched: 7. CDR3 nucleotides: TGTGCCAGCAGTTTAGAGGGACAGGGGAGTGGGTATAATTCACCCCTCCACTTT. Its translation is CASSLEGQGSGYNSPLHF.

A single count supports this clonotype. The chain combines TRBV7-9 with TRBJ2-3; 8 bases are a match to TRBD2. Unmatched junction bases numbered 2, after V lost 0 bases and J lost 3 bases. The CDR3 totals 15 residues. Germline loops: CDR1 SEHNR, CDR2 FQNEAQ (reference sequence). The CDR3 coding sequence is TGTGCCAGCAGCTTAGCTCGGGAGGGTACAGATACGCAGTATTTT. Protein: CASSLAREGTDTQYF. The full variable domain, completed using reference TRBV7-9 and TRBJ2-3, is DTGVSQNPRHKITKRGQNVTFRCDPISEHNRLYWYRQTLGQGPEFLTYFQNEAQLEKSRLLSDRFSAERPKGSFSTLEIQRTEQGDSAMYLCASSLAREGTDTQYFGPGTRLTVL.

This clonotype was recorded a few times. J is TRBJ1-3 and V is TRBV15; the D is unclear. The CDR3 spans 13 residues. The V and J ends lost 4 bases and 5 bases respectively, with 9 bases between them. Germline loops: CDR1 LNHNV, CDR2 YYDKDF (reference sequence). The CDR3 reads CATSKGLRNTIYF. The CDR3 coding sequence is TGTGCCACCAGCAAGGGTTTACGAAACACCATATATTTT.

Points on this clonotype: Relative to the germline gene, one junction end is altered; a read error may explain this. The rearrangement uses TRBV27 and TRBJ2-1; TRBD2 matches at 13 bases. The CDR3 has 16 amino acids. Germline V lookup: CDR1 MNHEY, CDR2 SMNVEV (reference sequence). The CDR3 nucleotides read TGTGCCAGCAGTCCCGGGACTAGCGGGACCAACAATGAGCAGCTCTTC. It codes for CASSPGTSGTNNEQLF.

This clonotype has a count of ten or more. J is TRBJ2-2 and V is TRBV20-1; D is perhaps TRBD1 or TRBD2 (5 bases each). The CDR3 runs to 12 residues. Per the germline V gene, CDR1 is DFQATT and CDR2 is SNEGSKA (reference sequence). V was shortened by 2 bases and J by 6 bases, with 7 bases between the two germline ends. CDR3 residues: CSARRGAGELFF. The CDR3 coding sequence is TGCAGTGCTAGAAGAGGGGCCGGGGAGCTGTTTTTT.

In this sample, this clonotype turned up many times. The chain couples TRBV3-1 to TRBJ2-3, with 9 bases aligning to TRBD1. The CDR3 runs 15 residues. V lost 5 bases, J lost 0 bases, and 3 bases stayed unmatched. Germline V gene sequence: CDR1 LGHDT, CDR2 YNNKEL (reference sequence). CDR3 amino acids: CASSGGTGSTDTQYF. The CDR3 DNA follows: TGTGCCAGCAGCGGGGGGACAGGGAGCACAGATACGCAGTATTTT.

This clonotype has just one count. A much larger clone lies a single base off, so this may be a read error. The chain employs TRBV6-2 or TRBV6-3 and TRBJ2-1; no reliable D call. CDR3 length: 16 residues. Germline CDR1 reads MNHEY; CDR2 reads SVGEGT. CDR3 nucleotides: TGTGCCAGCAATTACTATGGCACTATGGGTTACAATGAGCGGTTCTTC. As protein: CASNYYGTMGYNERFF.

There are many counts of this clonotype. This sequence joins TRBV7-3 and TRBJ2-3, with 7 bases that match TRBD2. The germline V gene encodes CDR1 SGHTA and CDR2 FQGTGA. CDR3 size: 16 residues. V gave up 5 bases and J gave up 3 bases; unmatched junction bases: 11. The CDR3 here is CASSQAPASGTDTQYF. The CDR3 DNA follows: TGTGCCAGCAGCCAGGCCCCGGCTAGCGGTACAGATACGCAGTATTTT. Full variable domain (rest looked up from reference TRBV7-3 and TRBJ2-3): GAGVSQTPSNKVTEKGKYVELRCDPISGHTALYWYRQSLGQGPEFLIYFQGTGAADDSGLPNDRFFAVRPEGSVSTLKIQRTERGDSAVYLCASSQAPASGTDTQYFGPGTRLTVL.

This clonotype showed up many times. V is TRBV2 and J is TRBJ2-1, with TRBD2 identical over 13 bases. This CDR3 region has 15 residues. V lost 5 bases to trimming and J lost 7 bases; unmatched junction nucleotides: 5. In germline, CDR1 is SNHLY, CDR2 FYNNEI. This CDR3 reads CASSHGLAGENEQFF. The DNA of the CDR3 is TGTGCCAGCAGTCATGGACTAGCGGGAGAGAATGAGCAGTTCTTC.

This clonotype was observed many times. This chain joins TRBV11-3 and TRBJ2-5; TRBD1 matches at 10 bases. This CDR3 is built from 16 residues. The germline gives CDR1 SGHNT, CDR2 YENEEA. V lost 5 bases, J lost 5 bases, and 11 bases stayed unmatched. The CDR3 region is CASSAGRQGAKETQYF. DNA of the CDR3: TGTGCCAGCAGCGCAGGTCGACAGGGGGCGAAGGAGACCCAGTACTTC.

The chain uses TRBV5-1 and TRBJ2-5; TRBD2 aligns across 10 bases. The CDR3 loop spans 15 amino acids. CDR1 is SGHRS and CDR2 is YFSETQ in the germline V gene. J lost 5 bases, V lost 4 bases, and 8 bases had no gene match. CDR3 amino acids: CASSKIAGGTETQYF. CDR3 sequence (DNA): TGCGCCAGCAGCAAAATAGCGGGAGGTACGGAGACCCAGTACTTC.

In its sample, this clonotype was seen many times. The chain links TRBV7-9 to TRBJ1-1; the match to TRBD1 covers 8 bases. Per the germline V gene, CDR1 is SEHNR and CDR2 is FQNEAQ (reference sequence). The CDR3 sequence is 15 residues long. V shed 7 bases, J shed 1 base, and the junction held 8 bases outside the gene matches. The CDR3 is CASTTAGGPNTEAFF. CDR3 DNA sequence: TGTGCCAGCACCACAGCAGGGGGCCCGAACACTGAAGCTTTCTTT.

This clonotype was counted many times. The chain links TRBV11-3 to TRBJ2-2, with no clear D. Trimming took off 1 base at V and 4 bases at J, with 4 bases between the two ends. The germline V gene has CDR1 SGHNT and CDR2 YENEEA. The CDR3 runs to 13 residues. This chain's CDR3 is CASSLGPTGELFF. In DNA form, the CDR3 reads TGTGCCAGCAGCTTAGGGCCCACCGGGGAGCTGTTTTTT.

This clonotype was detected ten times or more. The gene calls are TRBV7-2 and TRBJ2-7; 7 bases line up with TRBD1. Germline lookup yields CDR1 SGHTA and CDR2 FQGNSA. The length of the CDR3 is 11 residues. The ends lost 4 bases at V and 12 bases at J; junction bases unmatched: 6. The CDR3 DNA reads as TGTGCCAGCAGCTCTTCAGGGGGTCGGTACTTC. Translation gives CASSSSGGRYF.

Ten or more counts support this clonotype. V is TRBV27 and J is TRBJ2-1, with TRBD2 identical over 12 bases. After removal of 5 bases from V and 2 bases from J, the junction contained 7 bases not matched to a gene. The CDR3 covers 17 residues. Germline-derived CDR1 and CDR2 are MNHEY and SMNVEV (reference sequence). The DNA of the CDR3 is TGTGCCAGCAGTCAAGGACTAGCGGGGACGACCTACAATGAGCAGTTCTTC. Translation: CASSQGLAGTTYNEQFF.

This clonotype came up many times. V and J are TRBV12-3 or TRBV12-4 and TRBJ2-3; 9 bases fit TRBD2. This CDR3 is built from 16 residues. J was trimmed by 5 bases and V by 8 bases; bases with no gene match: 14. CDR3 amino acids: CASLRDGAGGKDTQYF. The CDR3 nucleotides read TGTGCCAGCCTTAGGGACGGGGCGGGGGGGAAAGATACGCAGTATTTT.

This clonotype was recorded many times. The J gene is TRBJ2-5, the V gene TRBV18; D may be TRBD1 or TRBD2 (5 bases each). Germline CDR1 is KGHSH and CDR2 is LQKENI. The CDR3 runs to 13 residues. Trimming shortened V by 6 bases and J by 7 bases, and 15 bases separated the two germline ends. This CDR3 reads CASSPGTGPTQYF. In nucleotides, the CDR3 is TGTGCCAGCTCCCCCGGGACGGGCCCGACCCAGTACTTC.